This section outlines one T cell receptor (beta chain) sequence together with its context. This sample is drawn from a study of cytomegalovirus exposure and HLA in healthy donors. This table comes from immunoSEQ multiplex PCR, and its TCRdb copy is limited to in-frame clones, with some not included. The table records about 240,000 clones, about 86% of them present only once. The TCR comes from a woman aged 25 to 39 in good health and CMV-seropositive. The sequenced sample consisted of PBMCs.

The CDR3 DNA is TGTGCCAGCCTCGGAATCGTGGGAGGTGGCACCGGGGAGCTGTTTTTT. It yields the protein CASLGIVGGGTGELFF. The chain links TRBV11-3 to TRBJ2-2, with D tentatively TRBD2 (6 bases). V was clipped by 8 bases and J by 4 bases, with 20 bases between them. The CDR3 has 16 amino acids. Germline CDR1 is SGHNT and CDR2 is YENEEA.